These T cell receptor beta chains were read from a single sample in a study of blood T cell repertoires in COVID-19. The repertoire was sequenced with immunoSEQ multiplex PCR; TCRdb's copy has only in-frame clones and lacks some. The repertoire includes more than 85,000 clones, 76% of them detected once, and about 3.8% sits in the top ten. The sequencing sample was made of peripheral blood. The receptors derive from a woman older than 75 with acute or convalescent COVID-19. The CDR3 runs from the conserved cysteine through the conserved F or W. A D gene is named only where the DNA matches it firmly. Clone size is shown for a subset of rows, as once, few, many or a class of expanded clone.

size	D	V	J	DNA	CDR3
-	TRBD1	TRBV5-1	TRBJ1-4	TGCGCCAGCAGCTTGGCCTTGGGACAGGGAGGAGAAAAACTGTTTTTT	CASSLALGQGGEKLFF
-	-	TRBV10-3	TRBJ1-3	TGTGCCATCAGTGAGTCTTCGGAGCACTCTGGAAACACCATATATTTT	CAISESSEHSGNTIYF
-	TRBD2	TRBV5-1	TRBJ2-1	TGCGCCAGCAGCAACCGGACTAGCGGGATTGAGCAGTTCTTC	CASSNRTSGIEQFF
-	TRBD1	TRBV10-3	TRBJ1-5	TGTGCCATCGGACAGGGAGCTCAGCCCCAGCATTTT	CAIGQGAQPQHF
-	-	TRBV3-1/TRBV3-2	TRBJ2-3	TGTGCCAGCAGCCAAAACGCGCGGGTCGCAGATACGCAGTATTTT	CASSQNARVADTQYF
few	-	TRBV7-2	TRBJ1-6	TGTGCCAGCAGCCCTAGTCCCCTCAGACAGGCGAATAATTCACCCCTCCACTTT	CASSPSPLRQANNSPLHF
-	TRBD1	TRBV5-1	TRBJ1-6	TGCGCCAGCAGGCGACAGGGTTCACCCCTCCACTTT	CASRRQGSPLHF
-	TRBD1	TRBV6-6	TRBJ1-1	TGTGCCAGCAGGACAGGGGGATTGTCTGAAGCTTTCTTT	CASRTGGLSEAFF
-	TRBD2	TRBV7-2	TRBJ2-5	TGTGCCAGCAGCTTATCTAGCGGGAGGGGGGGACTGCAAGAGACCCAGTACTTC	CASSLSSGRGGLQETQYF
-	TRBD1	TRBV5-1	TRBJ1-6	TGCGCCAGCAGCGCGACCCGACAGGGGACGGGTTCACCCCTCCACTTT	CASSATRQGTGSPLHF
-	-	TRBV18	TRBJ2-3	TGTGCCAGCTCACCACGCGGAGGGAGTCGAGATACGCAGTATTTT	CASSPRGGSRDTQYF
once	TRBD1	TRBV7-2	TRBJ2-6	TGTGCCAGCAGCTTAGAACAGGGGCCAGGTATAGGTGGGGCCAACGTCCTGACTTTC	CASSLEQGPGIGGANVLTF
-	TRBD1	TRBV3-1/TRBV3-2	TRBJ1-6	TGTGCCAGCAGCGTGACAGGGTCTAATTCACCCCTCCACTTT	CASSVTGSNSPLHF
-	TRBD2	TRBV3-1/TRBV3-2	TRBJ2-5	TGTGCCAGCAGCCAAGGGACTAGCGGTGATGGCGAGACCCAGTACTTC	CASSQGTSGDGETQYF
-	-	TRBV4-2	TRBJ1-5	TGTGCCAGCAGCCAAGATGGAGAAGTGCGACAGCCCCAGCATTTT	CASSQDGEVRQPQHF
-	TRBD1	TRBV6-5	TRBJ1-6	TGTGCCAGCAGCCTGGGACAGGGTAATTCACCCCTCCACTTT	CASSLGQGNSPLHF
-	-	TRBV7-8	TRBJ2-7	TGTGCCAGCAGCCCGAGGGGGGGGCTCTCCTACGAGCAGTACTTC	CASSPRGGLSYEQYF
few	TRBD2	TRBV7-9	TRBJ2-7	TGTGCCAGCAGCTTTAGCGGGAGTAGCAACGAGCAGTACTTC	CASSFSGSSNEQYF
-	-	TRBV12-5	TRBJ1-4	TGTGCTAGTGGTCCCCCGGGGGGGAATGAAAAACTGTTTTTT	CASGPPGGNEKLFF
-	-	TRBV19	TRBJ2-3	TGTGCCAGTAGGCCTAGGACTAGCACAGATACGCAGTATTTT	CASRPRTSTDTQYF
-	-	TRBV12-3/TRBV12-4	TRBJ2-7	TGTGCCAGCAGTCCCCGCGGATTGTACGAGCAGTACTTC	CASSPRGLYEQYF
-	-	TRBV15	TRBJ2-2	TGTGCCACCAGCATATCAGGGCGCGGGGAGCTGTTTTTT	CATSISGRGELFF
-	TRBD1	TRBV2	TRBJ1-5	TGTGCCAGCAGTGATGGGACAGGGGGTCAGCCCCAGCATTTT	CASSDGTGGQPQHF
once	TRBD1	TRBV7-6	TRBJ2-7	TGTGCCAGCGGGAGGACAGGGGATACGGGGCAGTACTTC	CASGRTGDTGQYF